One sample yielded the 25 T cell receptor beta chains listed below, sequenced in a study of blood T cell repertoires in COVID-19. Clones were read by immunoSEQ multiplex PCR, and TCRdb kept only the in-frame ones, dropping some. The table lists 130,000 to 150,000 clones, roughly 90% of them singletons. Sequencing was carried out using PBMCs or T cells enriched from blood (not recorded which). The source is a woman aged 30 to 39 with acute COVID-19.

This chain joins TRBV28 and TRBJ2-7, with D possibly matching TRBD1 (8 bases). The germline CDR1 and CDR2 sequences are MDHEN and SYDVKM. The CDR3 runs to 16 residues. V gave up 4 bases and J gave up 6 bases, with 22 bases separating them. CDR3 bases: TGTGCCAGCAGTTCCTGGGGGGGGACAGGTTTTGGCGAGCAGTACTTC. Protein: CASSSWGGTGFGEQYF. Together with reference TRBV28 and TRBJ2-7, the CDR3 gives the full variable domain: DVKVTQSSRYLVKRTGEKVFLECVQDMDHENMFWYRQDPGLGLRLIYFSYDVKMKEKGDIPEGYSVSREKKERFSLILESASTNQTSMYLCASSSWGGTGFGEQYFGPGTRLTVT.

The chain links TRBV11-2 to TRBJ1-2; D is unresolved. Trimming stripped 1 base from V and 1 base from J, with 13 bases between. This CDR3 has 16 amino acids. CDR1 is SGHAT, CDR2 FQNNGV, per germline. The CDR3, as DNA: TGTGCCAGCAGCTTAGTCGGGCCAGCGGATAACTATGGCTACACCTTC. The encoded protein is CASSLVGPADNYGYTF.

This chain links TRBV28 with TRBJ1-1; 9 positions match TRBD1. The CDR3 has 16 amino acids. Trimming took 1 base from V and 11 from J; bases not matched to a gene: 14. Germline V gives CDR1 MDHEN, CDR2 SYDVKM. CDR3 protein: CASSLSTLVTGGKAFF. The CDR3, as DNA: TGTGCCAGCAGTTTATCTACTCTGGTTACAGGGGGCAAGGCTTTCTTT.

With regard to this clone: One end of the junction does not line up with germline, which may come from a read error. V usage is TRBV10-3 and J usage is TRBJ2-1, with 7 positions matching TRBD2. The CDR3 runs 15 residues. The V gene's germline CDR1 is ENHRY and CDR2 SYGVKD. Here the CDR3 reads CAISEREGIRNQQFF. The CDR3 region has the DNA TGTGCCATCAGTGAGAGGGAGGGTATCCGCAATCAGCAGTTCTTC.

The V and J genes are TRBV7-2 and TRBJ2-7, with 9 bases aligning to TRBD2. The CDR3 totals 15 residues. J was trimmed by 2 bases and V by 5 bases; bases with no gene match: 7. Germline CDR1 and CDR2: SGHTA and FQGNSA. The CDR3 is CASSTASGAAYEQYF. The CDR3 nucleotides read TGTGCCAGCAGCACTGCTAGCGGGGCGGCCTACGAGCAGTACTTC.

This clone appeared a few times. V and J are TRBV9 and TRBJ2-2; perhaps TRBD1 as D (5 bases). V lost 4 bases, J lost 4 bases, and 11 bases lay in between. Germline lookup yields CDR1 SGDLS and CDR2 YYNGEE. The CDR3 has 14 residues. DNA for the CDR3: TGTGCCAGCAGCCCCACCCAGGGCACCGGGGAGCTGTTTTTT. This translates into CASSPTQGTGELFF.

The chain carries TRBV7-3 and TRBJ2-1; 7 nucleotides line up with TRBD2. CDR3 size: 13 residues. Germline trimming cut 5 bases from V and 8 bases from J; bases unmatched to any gene: 6. Germline V CDR1 and CDR2: SGHTA, FQGTGA. The CDR3 DNA reads as TGTGCCAGCAGCCCGACTAGCACCGATGAGCAGTTCTTC. This sequence encodes CASSPTSTDEQFF.

This clone was observed a handful of times. The chain carries TRBV3-1 (or the pseudogene TRBV3-2) and TRBJ1-2; D call uncertain. V lost 1 base, J lost 2 bases, and 8 bases lay in between. CDR1 and CDR2 from the germline V gene are LGHDT and YNNKEL (reference sequence). The CDR3 is 14 residues long. Here the CDR3 reads CASSQVGGNYGYTF. DNA for the CDR3: TGTGCCAGCAGCCAAGTCGGAGGGAACTATGGCTACACCTTC.

The chain carries TRBV7-8 and TRBJ2-5; the D gene is possibly TRBD2 (6 bases). Trimming pared 3 bases from V and 6 bases from J, leaving 17 bases between. The V gene's germline CDR1 is SGHVS and CDR2 FQNEAQ. The CDR3 runs to 15 residues. CDR3 in DNA: TGTGCCAGCAGCTTCCCACGGGGGACCCAGCAGACCCAGTACTTC. This gives the protein CASSFPRGTQQTQYF.

The chain employs TRBV20-1 and TRBJ1-5; the D is unclear. Germline CDR1 reads DFQATT; CDR2 reads SNEGSKA (reference sequence). V was trimmed by 3 bases and J by 2 bases, leaving 11 bases between them. The CDR3 runs 14 residues. The CDR3 protein is CSASPKGGNQPQHF. As DNA, the CDR3 is TGCAGTGCTAGTCCAAAGGGAGGCAATCAGCCCCAGCATTTT.

The V and J genes are TRBV25-1 and TRBJ2-1; 15 bases are shared with TRBD2. Trimming removed 1 base from V and 8 bases from J; junction bases left unmatched: 6. From germline, CDR1 is MGHDK and CDR2 SYGVNS. The CDR3 contains 17 residues. CDR3 sequence: CASSEFPGLAGGHEQFF. The CDR3 DNA is TGTGCCAGCAGTGAATTCCCGGGACTAGCGGGAGGTCATGAGCAGTTCTTC.

This rearrangement joins TRBV4-2 to TRBJ1-2; D remains unclear. The CDR3 loop spans 16 amino acids. CDR1 is LGHNA, CDR2 YNFKEQ, per germline. Trimming left V 0 bases short and J 2 bases short, with 13 bases between. The CDR3 DNA follows: TGTGCCAGCAGCCAAGATTCGGGGAACTCGAACTATGGCTACACCTTC. Protein product: CASSQDSGNSNYGYTF.

This clone turned up a few times. The chain uses TRBV19 and TRBJ2-1; 10 nucleotides match TRBD2. Per the germline V gene, CDR1 is LNHDA and CDR2 is SQIVND (reference sequence). The CDR3 runs to 16 residues. With V trimmed by 3 bases and J by 6 bases, 8 bases remained unmatched. CDR3 in DNA: TGTGCCAGTAGTATTAGGGCTAGCGGGAGAGTCAATGAGCAGTTCTTC. Its translation: CASSIRASGRVNEQFF.

The rearrangement links TRBV18 to TRBJ2-7; D is perhaps TRBD2 (5 bases). V lost 1 base, J lost 6 bases, and 31 bases lay in between. This CDR3 comprises 20 residues. CDR1 KGHSH and CDR2 LQKENI come from the germline V gene. The CDR3 spells CASSPLGGGVVLGRPSEQYF. DNA for the CDR3: TGTGCCAGCTCACCACTTGGAGGCGGAGTAGTGCTGGGCCGCCCCTCCGAGCAGTACTTC.

The gene calls are TRBV28 and TRBJ1-5; the D is unclear. Germline CDR1 and CDR2: MDHEN and SYDVKM. CDR3 size: 18 residues. V was trimmed by 3 bases and J by 5 bases, leaving 23 bases between them. Written as DNA, the CDR3 is TGTGCCAGCAGTTTTGACCGGGGTCTGGGGAGTATCGATCAGCCCCAGCATTTT. This codes for CASSFDRGLGSIDQPQHF.

This clone appeared a few times. The chain is built from TRBV30 and TRBJ2-2, with 11 bases aligning to TRBD2. With V trimmed by 8 bases and J by 4 bases, 6 bases remained unmatched. Germline CDR1 is GTSNPN and CDR2 is SVGIG (reference sequence). The CDR3 has 14 residues. The CDR3: CAATGLAVTGELFF. CDR3 DNA sequence: TGTGCCGCTACGGGACTAGCGGTCACCGGGGAGCTGTTTTTT. The full variable domain, rest sourced from reference TRBV30 and TRBJ2-2, is SQTIHQWPATLVQPVGSPLSLECTVEGTSNPNLYWYRQAAGRGLQLLFYSVGIGQISSEVPQNLSASRPQDRQFILSSKKLLLSDSGFYLCAATGLAVTGELFFGEGSRLTVL.

The rearrangement joins TRBV2 to TRBJ2-5; 8 bases map to TRBD2. The V gene end was trimmed by 6 bases and the J gene end by 4 bases; junction bases not matched to a gene: 10. Germline V gene data show CDR1 as SNHLY and CDR2 as FYNNEI. CDR3 length: 15 amino acids. CDR3 residues: CASRTGGLAGETQYF. CDR3 DNA sequence: TGTGCCAGCAGGACAGGCGGTCTAGCGGGAGAGACCCAGTACTTC. Together with reference TRBV2 and TRBJ2-5, the CDR3 gives the full variable domain: EPEVTQTPSHQVTQMGQEVILRCVPISNHLYFYWYRQILGQKVEFLVSFYNNEISEKSEIFDDQFSVERPDGSNFTLKIRSTKLEDSAMYFCASRTGGLAGETQYFGPGTRLLVL.

The chain links TRBV11-2 to TRBJ1-5, with D hard to call. This CDR3 has 15 amino acids. Deletions cut 1 base from V and 3 bases from J, with 10 bases between. Germline values: CDR1 SGHAT, CDR2 FQNNGV. CDR3 residues: CASSLGGEDNQPQHF. The DNA for the CDR3 is TGTGCCAGCAGCTTAGGCGGGGAGGACAATCAGCCCCAGCATTTT.

V is TRBV19 and J is TRBJ2-3; possibly TRBD1 for D (5 bases). Germline CDR1 reads LNHDA; CDR2 reads SQIVND (reference sequence). Between the trimmed V and J ends, which lost 2 bases and 1 base, there was a span of 10 bases. The CDR3 loop spans 15 amino acids. The CDR3 is CASSILQERTDTQYF. The CDR3 DNA follows: TGTGCCAGTAGTATATTACAGGAACGCACAGATACGCAGTATTTT. The full variable domain, in which reference TRBV19 and TRBJ2-3 provide the parts outside the CDR3, is DGGITQSPKYLFRKEGQNVTLSCEQNLNHDAMYWYRQDPGQGLRLIYYSQIVNDFQKGDIAEGYSVSREKKESFPLTVTSAQKNPTAFYLCASSILQERTDTQYFGPGTRLTVL.

This clone appeared a single time. This chain connects TRBV4-1 to TRBJ1-1; D is possibly TRBD1 (5 bases). CDR1 and CDR2 (germline): MGHRA, YSYEKL. The CDR3 contains 14 residues. V lost 1 base to trimming and J lost 0 bases, with 6 bases between them. The CDR3 is CASSQGQMNTEAFF. DNA of the CDR3: TGCGCCAGCAGCCAAGGACAGATGAACACTGAAGCTTTCTTT.

The rearrangement links TRBV27 to TRBJ2-7, with D possibly matching TRBD1 (6 bases). The ends were cut back, 6 bases at V and 3 bases at J, with 21 bases in the middle. Germline V lookup: CDR1 MNHEY, CDR2 SMNVEV (reference sequence). The CDR3 extends over 16 amino acids. This CDR3 reads CASRMTGTPPVYEQYF. DNA of the CDR3: TGTGCCAGCAGAATGACCGGGACACCCCCTGTCTACGAGCAGTACTTC.

This chain uses TRBV10-3 with TRBJ1-6; the D is unclear. Per germline, CDR1 ENHRY and CDR2 SYGVKD. The CDR3 extends over 18 amino acids. Trimming removed 0 bases at V and 3 bases at J, with 15 bases between. The CDR3 sequence: CAISESEERPNYNSPLHF. In DNA form, the CDR3 reads TGTGCCATCAGTGAGTCGGAGGAGCGCCCCAACTATAATTCACCCCTCCACTTT.

The gene calls are TRBV5-1 and TRBJ2-3, with D perhaps matching TRBD2 (7 bases). The CDR3 runs 16 residues. Germline CDR1 reads SGHRS; CDR2 reads YFSETQ. V was cut by 1 base and J by 4 bases, with 16 bases left in between. The CDR3 nucleotides are TGCGCCAGCAGCTTGAGGGGAGGGGGGTCCGCAGATACGCAGTATTTT. This sequence encodes CASSLRGGGSADTQYF.

The rearrangement joins TRBV28 to TRBJ2-1, with a weak D call TRBD2 (6 bases). CDR3 length: 15 residues. The V gene lost 8 bases and the J gene lost 6 bases, with 20 bases spanning the gap. CDR1 is MDHEN, CDR2 SYDVKM, per germline. CDR3 loop: CASPPRDGGVNEQFF. CDR3 sequence (DNA): TGTGCCAGCCCCCCCCGGGACGGAGGGGTCAATGAGCAGTTCTTC.

The chain is built from TRBV27 and TRBJ2-1, with D possibly matching TRBD2 (6 bases). Between the trimmed V and J ends, which lost 2 bases and 2 bases, there was a span of 10 bases. Germline V gives CDR1 MNHEY, CDR2 SMNVEV (reference sequence). CDR3 length: 15 amino acids. The CDR3 reads CASSLGGMAYNEQFF. The DNA for the CDR3 is TGTGCCAGCAGTTTAGGCGGGATGGCCTACAATGAGCAGTTCTTC.